This T cell receptor (beta chain) derives from a study of blood T cell repertoires in COVID-19 (dated by TCRdb to about 2020). Some background on the complete study: The collaborator samples originated in the United States, Italy and Spain and spanned the acute and convalescent phases of COVID-19. The prospective study material was composed of cDNA or gDNA derived from T cells, B-cell-depleted T cells, or PBMCs. Subjects who had been exposed to COVID-19, were actively infected with it, or had recovered from it provided the deeply sampled blood TCRbeta repertoires that made up the dataset. The repertoires were made available in a free public database intended to serve as a resource for research on the immune response to SARS-CoV-2. The samples were drawn from two sources: the first 160 participants of the ongoing ImmuneRACE study, and 950 to 1,500 subjects contributed by 6 global collaborators. Nearly every sample came with metadata listing a de-identified subject ID, COVID-19 status, age in years and sex. HLA class I and class II types, where available, came from metadata supplied by the sample provider rather than from assay-based typing. The full study reports these points: The amount of clinical and demographic metadata varied by source and participant and was provided uncurated.

TCRbeta CDR3 regions were amplified from genomic DNA using the immunoSEQ Assay, a bias-controlled multiplex PCR. On the authors' methods: Within the assay, amplification of reference gene primers was used to estimate how many nucleated cells each sample contained. To quantify the absolute abundance of each unique TCRbeta CDR3 rearrangement, sequence reads were collapsed and filtered. For each sample, productive Simpson clonality was calculated as the square root of Simpson's diversity index across productive rearrangements. The table comes from immuneACCESS by way of TCRdb, which keeps in-frame sequences with V and J called. Part of the clones is missing from these tables; in studies checked, under half for an unresolved V gene and the rest for unknown reasons. D and trimming were read from the DNA, whereas the V and J calls and clone size are those reported in that table. The sample records fewer than 700,000 clones, about 89% of which are singletons. Roughly 8% of the sample comes from the top ten.

Trimming removed 4 bases from V and 8 bases from J; the gene matches leave 10 bases unexplained. The germline V gene yields KGHDR for CDR1 and SFDVKD for CDR2. Counted from cysteine to phenylalanine, this CDR3 has 16 amino acids. Just the 48-base CDR3 DNA is kept, in frame starting at base 1. Details on this clone: Its recognized antigen is unknown. Per-base qualities were not stored, and no clone one base away is much larger.

In Seattle, one collaborating source enrolled patients while the infection was active and tracked those patients longitudinally over the course of disease. Each collaborating institution followed its own protocols to collect whole blood in K2EDTA tubes. For TCRbeta analysis, collaborators shipped samples as frozen whole blood, isolated PBMCs, or DNA extracted from either of those sample types. The TCR comes from a woman between 45 and 60 years old with COVID-19, enrolled during active disease. This sequence uses TRBV24-1 and TRBJ2-1; 10 bases in between match TRBD2. Sample: peripheral blood. The CDR3 is CATSDPSGGQRDEQFF. The bases are TGTGCCACCAGTGACCCTAGCGGGGGCCAGAGGGATGAGCAGTTCTTC.